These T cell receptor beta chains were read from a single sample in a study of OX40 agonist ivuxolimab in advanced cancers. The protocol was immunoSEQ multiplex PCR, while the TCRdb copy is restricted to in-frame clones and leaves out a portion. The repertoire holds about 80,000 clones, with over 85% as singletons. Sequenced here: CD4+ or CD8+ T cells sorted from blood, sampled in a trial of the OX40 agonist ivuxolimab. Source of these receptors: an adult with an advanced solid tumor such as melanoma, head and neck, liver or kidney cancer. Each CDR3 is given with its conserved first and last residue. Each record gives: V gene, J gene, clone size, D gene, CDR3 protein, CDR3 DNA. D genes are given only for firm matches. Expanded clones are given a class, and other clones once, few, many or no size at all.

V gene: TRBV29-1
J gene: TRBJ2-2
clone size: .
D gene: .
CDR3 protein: CSVDRVNTGELFF
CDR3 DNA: TGCAGCGTTGACCGCGTGAACACCGGGGAGCTGTTTTTT

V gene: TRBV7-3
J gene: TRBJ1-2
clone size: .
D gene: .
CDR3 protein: CASRLGSRGYTF
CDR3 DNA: TGTGCCAGCAGGCTCGGGTCTCGGGGCTACACCTTC

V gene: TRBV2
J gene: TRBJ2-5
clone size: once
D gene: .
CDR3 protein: CASSPTRSQETQYF
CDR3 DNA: TGTGCCAGCAGTCCTACTAGAAGTCAAGAGACCCAGTACTTC

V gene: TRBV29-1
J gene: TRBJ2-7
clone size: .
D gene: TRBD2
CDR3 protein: CSVEGLAANSYEQYF
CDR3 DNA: TGCAGCGTTGAAGGGCTAGCGGCCAACTCCTACGAGCAGTACTTC

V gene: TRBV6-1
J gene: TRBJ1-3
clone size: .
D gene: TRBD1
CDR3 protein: CASWTGGTGNTIYF
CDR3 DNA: TGTGCCTCCTGGACAGGGGGCACTGGAAACACCATATATTTT

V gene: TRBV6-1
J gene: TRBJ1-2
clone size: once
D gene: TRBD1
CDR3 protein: CASSGGQGEFGYTF
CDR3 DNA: TGTGCCAGCAGTGGGGGACAGGGGGAATTTGGCTACACCTTC

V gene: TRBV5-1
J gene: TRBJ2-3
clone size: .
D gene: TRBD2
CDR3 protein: CASSLAGGASTDTQYF
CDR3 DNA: TGCGCCAGCAGCTTGGCCGGGGGGGCTAGCACAGATACGCAGTATTTT

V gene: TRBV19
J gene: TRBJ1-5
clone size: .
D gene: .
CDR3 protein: CASSTVSRGQPQHF
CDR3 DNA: TGTGCCAGTAGTACCGTCAGTAGGGGTCAGCCCCAGCATTTT

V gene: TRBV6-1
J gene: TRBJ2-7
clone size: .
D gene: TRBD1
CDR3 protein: CASCRQGYEQYF
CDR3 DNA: TGTGCCAGCTGCCGACAGGGCTACGAGCAGTACTTC

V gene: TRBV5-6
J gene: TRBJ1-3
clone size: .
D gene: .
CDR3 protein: CASSRYRTSSGNTIYF
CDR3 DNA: TGTGCCAGCAGCCGTTACAGGACTTCCTCTGGAAACACCATATATTTT

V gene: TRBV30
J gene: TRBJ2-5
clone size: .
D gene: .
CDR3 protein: CAWGRGHPETQYF
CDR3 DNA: TGTGCCTGGGGTAGAGGACATCCGGAGACCCAGTACTTC

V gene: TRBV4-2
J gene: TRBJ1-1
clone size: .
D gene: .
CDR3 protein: CASSRPGTEAFF
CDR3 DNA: TGTGCCAGCAGCCGTCCAGGCACTGAAGCTTTCTTT

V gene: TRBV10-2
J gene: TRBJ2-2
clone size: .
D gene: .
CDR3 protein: CATLQGTGELFF
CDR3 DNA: TGCGCCACCCTCCAGGGGACCGGGGAGCTGTTTTTT

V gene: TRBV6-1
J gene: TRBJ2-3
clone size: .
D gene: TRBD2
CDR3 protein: CASSEFPRLALVTDTQYF
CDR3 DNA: TGTGCCAGCAGTGAATTTCCCCGACTAGCCCTAGTCACAGATACGCAGTATTTT

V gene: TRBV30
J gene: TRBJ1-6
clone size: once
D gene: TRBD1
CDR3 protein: CAWSAWRGTGLGSPLHF
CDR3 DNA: TGTGCCTGGAGTGCCTGGCGCGGGACAGGATTAGGTTCACCCCTCCACTTT

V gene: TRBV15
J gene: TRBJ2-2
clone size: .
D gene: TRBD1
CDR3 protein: CATRGGQGYTGELFF
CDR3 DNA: TGTGCCACCCGAGGAGGACAGGGCTACACCGGGGAGCTGTTTTTT